What follows is one T cell receptor (beta chain) and its context. What it binds is unknown. Germline V CDR1 and CDR2: LNHDA, SQIVND (reference sequence). V trimming: 6 bases; J trimming: 4 bases; junction bases outside the gene matches: 3. The length of the CDR3 is 15 residues. Though probably carrying unrecorded immune exposures, donors were nominally healthy at sampling. This entry is derived from a study of cytomegalovirus exposure and HLA in healthy donors. The PCR made use of 60 Vbeta and 13 Jbeta primers. Sequenced by immunoSEQ multiplex PCR; TCRdb stores in-frame clones only, minus some. Counted here are about 150,000 clones, 80% occurring once; the ten biggest clones make up 4.5% to 7%. Study-wide findings and caveats: As was reported, the classifier diagnosed cytomegalovirus status with high specificity and sensitivity. A likely sequencing artifact accounted for one observed cluster of highly shared sequence variants. Researchers reported in a later analysis that a missense DCLRE1C variant was tied to TCR beta V- and J-gene trimming.

The sequenced sample was PBMCs. V is TRBV19 and J is TRBJ2-2; 12 bases fit TRBD2. The clonotype was recovered from a woman between 40 and 55 years old in good health and CMV-seropositive. CDR3 in amino acids: CASSLAGGTTGELFF. The CDR3 bases are TGTGCCAGTAGCCTAGCGGGAGGGACCACCGGGGAGCTGTTTTTT.